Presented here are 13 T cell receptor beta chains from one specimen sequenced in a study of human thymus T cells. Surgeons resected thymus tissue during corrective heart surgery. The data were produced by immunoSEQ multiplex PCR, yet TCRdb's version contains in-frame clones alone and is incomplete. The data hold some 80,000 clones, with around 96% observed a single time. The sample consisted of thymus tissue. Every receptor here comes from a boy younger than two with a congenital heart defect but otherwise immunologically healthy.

The CDR3 here is CASSAMRQGDSPLHF. The CDR3 nucleotides are TGTGCCAGCAGTGCAATGCGACAGGGTGATTCACCCCTCCACTTT. The J gene is TRBJ1-6, the V gene TRBV27, with 7 bases matching TRBD1. This CDR3 is 15 amino acids long. CDR1 and CDR2 (germline): MNHEY, SMNVEV (reference sequence). J lost 8 bases, V lost 5 bases, and 9 bases had no gene match.

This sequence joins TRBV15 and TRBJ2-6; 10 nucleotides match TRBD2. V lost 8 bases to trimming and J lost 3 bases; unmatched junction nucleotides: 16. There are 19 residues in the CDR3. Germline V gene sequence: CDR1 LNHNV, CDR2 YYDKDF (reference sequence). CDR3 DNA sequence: TGTGCCACCGCCTTCTTGGCAGCGGGAGGGCCCTTTGGGGCCAACGTCCTGACTTTC. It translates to CATAFLAAGGPFGANVLTF.

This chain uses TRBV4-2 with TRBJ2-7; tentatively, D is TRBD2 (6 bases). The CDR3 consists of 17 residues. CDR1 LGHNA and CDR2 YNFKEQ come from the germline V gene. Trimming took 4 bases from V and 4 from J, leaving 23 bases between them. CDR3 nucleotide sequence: TGTGCCAGCAGCCCTCCAACGGGGGACCTCAGCGGGTACGAGCAGTACTTC. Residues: CASSPPTGDLSGYEQYF.

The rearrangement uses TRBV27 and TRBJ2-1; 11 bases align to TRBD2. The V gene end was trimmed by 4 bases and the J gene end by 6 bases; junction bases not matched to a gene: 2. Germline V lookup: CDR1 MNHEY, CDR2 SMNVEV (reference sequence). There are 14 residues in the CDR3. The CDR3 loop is CASSSGLAGNEQFF. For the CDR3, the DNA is TGTGCCAGCAGTTCCGGACTAGCGGGCAATGAGCAGTTCTTC.

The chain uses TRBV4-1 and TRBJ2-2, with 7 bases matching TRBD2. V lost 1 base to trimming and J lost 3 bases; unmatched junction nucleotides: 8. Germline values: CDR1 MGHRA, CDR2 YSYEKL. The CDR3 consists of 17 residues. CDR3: CASSQARGDPYTGELFF. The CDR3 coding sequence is TGCGCCAGCAGCCAAGCTCGGGGGGACCCTTACACCGGGGAGCTGTTTTTT.

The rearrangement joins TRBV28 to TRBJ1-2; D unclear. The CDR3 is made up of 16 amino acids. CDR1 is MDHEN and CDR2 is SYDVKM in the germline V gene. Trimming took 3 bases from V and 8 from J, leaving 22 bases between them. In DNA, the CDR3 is TGTGCCAGCAGTTTCCTTCCCCGGAAGGGTGACGAGGGCTACACCTTC. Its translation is CASSFLPRKGDEGYTF.

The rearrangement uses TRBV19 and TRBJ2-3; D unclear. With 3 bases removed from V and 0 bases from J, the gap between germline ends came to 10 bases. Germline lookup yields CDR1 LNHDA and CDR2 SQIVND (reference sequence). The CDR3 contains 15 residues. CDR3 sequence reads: CASSISQSSTDTQYF. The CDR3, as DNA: TGTGCCAGTAGTATTTCACAGAGTAGCACAGATACGCAGTATTTT.

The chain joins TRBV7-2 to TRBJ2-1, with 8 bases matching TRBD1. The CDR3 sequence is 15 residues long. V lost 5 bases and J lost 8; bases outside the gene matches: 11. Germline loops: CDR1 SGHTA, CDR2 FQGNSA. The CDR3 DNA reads TGTGCCAGCAGCACCAGTGGACAGGGCTCGGATGAGCAGTTCTTC. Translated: CASSTSGQGSDEQFF.

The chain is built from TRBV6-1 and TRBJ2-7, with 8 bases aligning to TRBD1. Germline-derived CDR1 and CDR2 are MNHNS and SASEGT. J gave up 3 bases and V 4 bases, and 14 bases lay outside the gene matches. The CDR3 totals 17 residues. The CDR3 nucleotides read TGTGCCAGCAGTGGTGCCAGAGACAGGGGTAAAAGCTACGAGCAGTACTTC. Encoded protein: CASSGARDRGKSYEQYF.

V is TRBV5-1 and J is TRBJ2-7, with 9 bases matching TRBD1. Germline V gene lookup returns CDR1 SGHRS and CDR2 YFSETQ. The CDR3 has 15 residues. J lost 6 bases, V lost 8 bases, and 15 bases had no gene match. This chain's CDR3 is CASQISPGQGREQYF. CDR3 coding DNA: TGCGCCAGTCAAATATCACCGGGACAGGGACGCGAGCAGTACTTC.

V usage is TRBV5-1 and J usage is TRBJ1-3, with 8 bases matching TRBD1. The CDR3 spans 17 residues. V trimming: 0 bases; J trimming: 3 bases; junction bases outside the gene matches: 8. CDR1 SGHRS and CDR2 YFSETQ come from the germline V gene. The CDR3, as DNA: TGCGCCAGCAGCTTGGAAGGACAGGGAAAGGATGGAAACACCATATATTTT. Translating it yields CASSLEGQGKDGNTIYF.

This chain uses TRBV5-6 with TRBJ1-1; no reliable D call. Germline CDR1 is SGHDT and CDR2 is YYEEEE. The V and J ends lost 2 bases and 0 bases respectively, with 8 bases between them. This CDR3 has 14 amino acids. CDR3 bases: TGTGCCAGCAGCTTCGGCGTACTGAACACTGAAGCTTTCTTT. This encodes CASSFGVLNTEAFF. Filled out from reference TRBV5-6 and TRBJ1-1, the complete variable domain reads DAGVTQSPTHLIKTRGQQVTLRCSPKSGHDTVSWYQQALGQGPQFIFQYYEEEERQRGNFPDRFSGHQFPNYSSELNVNALLLGDSALYLCASSFGVLNTEAFFGQGTRLTVV.

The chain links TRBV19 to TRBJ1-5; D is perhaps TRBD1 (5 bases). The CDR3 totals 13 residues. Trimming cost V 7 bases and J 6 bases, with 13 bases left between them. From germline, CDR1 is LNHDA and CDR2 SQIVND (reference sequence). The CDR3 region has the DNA TGTGCCAGTACTGGTTTTGGGGGTCAGCCCCAGCATTTT. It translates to CASTGFGGQPQHF.